This entry lists 3 T cell receptor beta chains sequenced from one sample in a study of T cell responses to AZD1222 COVID-19 vaccine. Sequenced by immunoSEQ multiplex PCR; TCRdb stores in-frame clones only, minus some. The sample has roughly 130,000 clones, approximately 88% seen once. The source material was peripheral blood, sampled on day 0 of AZD1222 vaccination. The receptors originated from an adult in good health.

The rearrangement uses TRBV9 and TRBJ2-3; no clear D gene. Trimming cost V 4 bases and J 3 bases, with 12 bases left between them. CDR3 length: 14 amino acids. The germline V gene encodes CDR1 SGDLS and CDR2 YYNGEE. The chain's CDR3 is CASSPSASTDTQYF. CDR3 DNA: TGTGCCAGCAGCCCCTCTGCATCAACAGATACGCAGTATTTT.

CDR3 residues: CASSEAGVYNEQFF. DNA for the CDR3: TGTGCCAGCAGTGAAGCCGGGGTCTACAATGAGCAGTTCTTC. This chain connects TRBV2 to TRBJ2-1, with TRBD2 as a possible D gene (5 bases). There are 14 residues in the CDR3. The germline V and J ends were trimmed by 0 bases and 3 bases, with 6 bases remaining between them. From germline, CDR1 is SNHLY and CDR2 FYNNEI.

The chain joins TRBV6-5 to TRBJ2-7; D gene unclear. This CDR3 spans 14 amino acids. Germline values: CDR1 MNHEY, CDR2 SVGAGI. The germline V and J ends were trimmed by 0 bases and 5 bases, with 11 bases remaining between them. CDR3: CASSYSLDPHEQYF. The CDR3 coding sequence is TGTGCCAGCAGTTACTCGTTGGACCCCCACGAGCAGTACTTC.